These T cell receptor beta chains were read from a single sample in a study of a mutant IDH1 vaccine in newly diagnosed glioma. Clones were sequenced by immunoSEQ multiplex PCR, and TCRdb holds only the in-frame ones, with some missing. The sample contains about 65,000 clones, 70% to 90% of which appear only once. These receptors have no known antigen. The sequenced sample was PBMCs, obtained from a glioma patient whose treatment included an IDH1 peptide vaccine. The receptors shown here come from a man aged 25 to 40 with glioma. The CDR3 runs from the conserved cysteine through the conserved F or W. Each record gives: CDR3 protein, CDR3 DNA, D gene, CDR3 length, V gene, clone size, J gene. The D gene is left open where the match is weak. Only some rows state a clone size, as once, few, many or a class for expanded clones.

CASSLGPNQPQHF	TGTGCCAGCTCACTGGGGCCAAATCAGCCCCAGCATTTT	-	13	TRBV18	-	TRBJ1-5
CASSGGRGNTGELFF	TGTGCCAGCAGCGGGGGACGGGGAAACACCGGGGAGCTGTTTTTT	-	15	TRBV9	-	TRBJ2-2
CASSVGGDTQYF	TGTGCCAGCAGCGTAGGTGGGGATACGCAGTATTTT	-	12	TRBV9	once	TRBJ2-3
CASSIGQNQPQHF	TGTGCCAGTAGTATAGGTCAGAATCAGCCCCAGCATTTT	-	13	TRBV19	-	TRBJ1-5
CASSPDTNNEKLFF	TGCGCCAGCAGTCCAGACACGAATAATGAAAAACTGTTTTTT	-	14	TRBV5-1	-	TRBJ1-4
CASSQLTSSPLHF	TGCGCCAGCAGCCAATTGACCAGTTCACCCCTCCACTTT	-	13	TRBV4-1	once	TRBJ1-6
CASSLASGLATSTDTQYF	TGTGCCAGCAGCTTGGCCTCCGGACTCGCGACTAGCACAGATACGCAGTATTTT	-	18	TRBV5-4	-	TRBJ2-3
CSVEPTAGNTIYF	TGCAGCGTTGAGCCGACCGCTGGAAACACCATATATTTT	-	13	TRBV29-1	-	TRBJ1-3
CASSFDRFEPQHF	TGTGCCAGCAGCTTCGACAGGTTTGAGCCCCAGCATTTT	-	13	TRBV6-5	-	TRBJ1-5
CASSYPLAGDQETQYF	TGTGCCAGCAGTTACCCATTAGCGGGAGACCAAGAGACCCAGTACTTC	TRBD2	16	TRBV6-5	-	TRBJ2-5
CASSIQSQGGYEQYF	TGTGCCAGTAGTATACAATCACAGGGGGGATACGAGCAGTACTTC	TRBD1	15	TRBV19	-	TRBJ2-7
CASSEDGGYGQPQHF	TGTGCCAGCAGTGAAGATGGGGGATATGGTCAGCCCCAGCATTTT	-	15	TRBV2	-	TRBJ1-5
CASNPARANSYEQYF	TGTGCCAGCAATCCTGCCCGAGCCAACTCCTACGAGCAGTACTTC	-	15	TRBV27	-	TRBJ2-7
CASSLLVQGSNQPQHF	TGTGCCAGCAGTTTACTAGTACAGGGCAGCAATCAGCCCCAGCATTTT	-	16	TRBV28	-	TRBJ1-5
CASSLEEGQPQHF	TGTGCCAGCAGCTTAGAAGAGGGACAGCCCCAGCATTTT	-	13	TRBV7-2	-	TRBJ1-5
CASSPTEANTQYF	TGTGCCAGCAGCCCCACCGAGGCAAATACGCAGTATTTT	-	13	TRBV7-2	-	TRBJ2-3
CASSIGGGKNIQYF	TGTGCCAGTAGTATCGGGGGAGGCAAAAACATTCAGTACTTC	-	14	TRBV19	-	TRBJ2-4
CASTPTGQISGNTIYF	TGTGCCAGCACGCCGACGGGGCAGATCTCTGGAAACACCATATATTTT	-	16	TRBV9	-	TRBJ1-3
CASSPVSGGELFF	TGTGCCAGCAGCCCCGTTAGCGGCGGGGAGCTGTTTTTT	-	13	TRBV5-6	-	TRBJ2-2
CASRKWTGTGEQYF	TGTGCCAGTAGAAAATGGACAGGGACGGGCGAGCAGTACTTC	TRBD1	14	TRBV6-1	-	TRBJ2-7
CASSPTGGTNNEQFF	TGCGCCAGCAGTCCGACAGGGGGAACCAACAATGAGCAGTTCTTC	TRBD1	15	TRBV5-1	-	TRBJ2-1
CASSLDKGSYLRVNTIYF	TGTGCCAGCAGCTTGGATAAAGGGAGTTATCTCCGGGTCAACACCATATATTTT	-	18	TRBV5-6	-	TRBJ1-3
CASSEQGRIQETQYF	TGTGCCAGCAGTGAGCAGGGGCGAATCCAAGAGACCCAGTACTTC	-	15	TRBV2	-	TRBJ2-5
CASSSRTRVGELFF	TGTGCCAGCAGCTCTAGAACAAGAGTCGGGGAGCTGTTTTTT	-	14	TRBV5-8	-	TRBJ2-2
CASSLARENTGELFF	TGTGCCAGCAGCTTAGCCAGGGAAAACACCGGGGAGCTGTTTTTT	-	15	TRBV7-9	-	TRBJ2-2
CASSPRPRGRSTTNEKLFF	TGTGCCAGCTCACCACGTCCCAGGGGGCGATCCACAACTAATGAAAAACTGTTTTTT	TRBD1	19	TRBV18	-	TRBJ1-4
CASSLGGTDTQYF	TGTGCCAGCAGCTTGGGGGGCACAGATACGCAGTATTTT	-	13	TRBV7-9	-	TRBJ2-3
CASSPQGGDGPQHF	TGTGCCAGCAGCCCACAGGGCGGGGATGGGCCCCAGCATTTT	-	14	TRBV7-2	-	TRBJ1-5
CASSEVQSLNYGYTF	TGTGCCAGCAGTGAAGTACAGTCCCTTAACTATGGCTACACCTTC	-	15	TRBV6-1	-	TRBJ1-2
CASSSTGGQYEQYF	TGCGCCAGCAGCTCGACAGGGGGTCAGTACGAGCAGTACTTC	TRBD1	14	TRBV5-1	-	TRBJ2-7
CASPWGVQPQHF	TGTGCCAGCCCCTGGGGAGTTCAGCCCCAGCATTTT	-	12	TRBV21-1	-	TRBJ1-5
CASSLGGASDTQYF	TGTGCCAGCAGCCTCGGGGGGGCCTCAGATACGCAGTATTTT	TRBD2	14	TRBV7-6	-	TRBJ2-3
CASSFGAVTGELFF	TGTGCCAGTAGTTTTGGGGCAGTCACCGGGGAGCTGTTTTTT	-	14	TRBV19	-	TRBJ2-2
CASSRHNRDFYGYTF	TGTGCCAGCAGCCGGCACAACAGGGATTTCTATGGCTACACCTTC	-	15	TRBV14	-	TRBJ1-2
CASSLGAGGTEAFF	TGTGCCAGCTCACTCGGGGCGGGAGGTACTGAAGCTTTCTTT	-	14	TRBV18	few	TRBJ1-1
CASRRQGKSNQPQHF	TGTGCCAGCAGACGACAGGGAAAGAGCAATCAGCCCCAGCATTTT	TRBD1	15	TRBV6-5	-	TRBJ1-5
CASSYSTGEAFF	TGTGCCAGCAGTTACTCGACGGGGGAAGCTTTCTTT	-	12	TRBV6-5	-	TRBJ1-1
CASSLGGAMEQYF	TGTGCCAGCAGCTTAGGGGGGGCGATGGAGCAGTACTTC	-	13	TRBV13	once	TRBJ2-7
CASSLRGNGYTF	TGTGCCAGCAGTTTAAGAGGGAATGGCTACACCTTC	-	12	TRBV27	-	TRBJ1-2
CASSMGTGSTDTQYF	TGCGCCAGCAGCATGGGGACAGGGAGTACAGATACGCAGTATTTT	TRBD1	15	TRBV5-1	-	TRBJ2-3
CAISELQGATQPQHF	TGTGCCATCAGTGAGTTACAGGGGGCGACTCAGCCCCAGCATTTT	TRBD1	15	TRBV10-3	-	TRBJ1-5
CASSPEGGVASVNIQYF	TGTGCCAGCAGCCCCGAGGGCGGGGTGGCTTCTGTGAACATTCAGTACTTC	-	17	TRBV7-9	-	TRBJ2-4
CATSRAAGQGSSYEQYF	TGTGCCACCAGCAGAGCGGCGGGACAGGGGAGCTCCTACGAGCAGTACTTC	TRBD1	17	TRBV15	-	TRBJ2-7
CAIRRTGAMNTEAFF	TGTGCCATCAGAAGGACAGGGGCAATGAACACTGAAGCTTTCTTT	TRBD1	15	TRBV10-3	-	TRBJ1-1
CASSLGTGFEAFF	TGTGCCAGCTCACTCGGGACAGGATTTGAAGCTTTCTTT	TRBD1	13	TRBV18	-	TRBJ1-1
CASSPPGTDSNYGYTF	TGTGCCAGCAGCCCACCTGGGACAGATTCTAACTATGGCTACACCTTC	TRBD1	16	TRBV5-4	-	TRBJ1-2
CAWSVPGGDYGYTF	TGTGCCTGGAGTGTACCCGGGGGCGACTATGGCTACACCTTC	-	14	TRBV30	-	TRBJ1-2
CASSPRDRGLNTEAFF	TGTGCCAGCTCACCCAGGGACAGGGGGCTGAACACTGAAGCTTTCTTT	TRBD1	16	TRBV18	few	TRBJ1-1
CASSLVGVAYEQYF	TGCGCCAGCAGCTTGGTCGGGGTCGCCTACGAGCAGTACTTC	-	14	TRBV5-1	-	TRBJ2-7
CASSQVFGTGGYSNQPQHF	TGCGCCAGCAGCCAAGTTTTCGGGACAGGGGGTTATAGCAATCAGCCCCAGCATTTT	TRBD1	19	TRBV4-1	-	TRBJ1-5
CASSRENYGYTF	TGTGCCAGCAGTAGGGAGAACTATGGCTACACCTTC	-	12	TRBV2	-	TRBJ1-2
CASSTGTDNSPLHF	TGTGCCAGTTCAACCGGGACAGATAATTCACCCCTCCACTTT	TRBD1	14	TRBV18	-	TRBJ1-6
CASSLSGSGANVLTF	TGTGCCAGCAGTTTAAGTGGAAGTGGGGCCAACGTCCTGACTTTC	-	15	TRBV28	-	TRBJ2-6
CASSRDTREKLFF	TGTGCCAGCTCACGGGACACGCGTGAAAAACTGTTTTTT	-	13	TRBV18	once	TRBJ1-4